This T cell receptor beta chain was observed in a study of CD8 T cells in Susac syndrome. RNA totalling about 0.45 to 1 ug underwent reverse transcription with random hexamers. TCRdb reanalysed the immunoSEQ multiplex PCR reads using MiXCR and keeps one entry per CDR3 protein. The data hold about 190,000 distinct CDR3 sequences, with approximately 96% observed a single time. The V and J ends lost 0 bases and 4 bases respectively, with 12 bases between them. There are 15 residues in the CDR3. Germline CDR1 reads SGHRS; CDR2 reads YFSETQ. The chain carries TRBV5-1 and TRBJ2-3; D tentatively reads TRBD1 or TRBD2 (5 bases each). The source of this sequence is a human donor with Susac syndrome. Input material: CD4+ T cells from PBMCs. CDR3 nucleotide sequence: TGCGCCAGCAGCTTGGTGGTAGGGGAGTCAGATACGCAGTATTTT. Translating it yields CASSLVVGESDTQYF.